A single sample gave rise to the 24 T cell receptor beta chains below, sequenced in a study of blood T cells in healthy people across ages. PCR was performed a second time for roughly 7 to 11 cycles using a sample-barcoded 5' primer and a J-beta primer mix. In TCRdb, the 5' RACE reads were re-called with MiXCR into one record per CDR3 protein. The sample holds some 290,000 distinct CDR3 sequences, 25% to 30% seen once. Sequences were obtained from blood. The receptors originated from a woman in her 70s in good health.

This rearrangement joins TRBV4-3 to TRBJ2-5; a possible D gene is TRBD2 (5 bases). Germline V gives CDR1 LGHNA, CDR2 YSLEER. V was clipped by 0 bases and J by 4 bases, with 12 bases between them. The CDR3 is 15 residues long. In DNA, the CDR3 is TGCGCCAGCAGCCAAGAAGGAGGAGGCCTAGAGACCCAGTACTTC. Translation gives CASSQEGGGLETQYF.

The sample holds a few counts of this clonotype. This chain uses TRBV28 with TRBJ2-5; 8 bases match TRBD2. Germline assignment: CDR1 MDHEN and CDR2 SYDVKM. The V segment lost 6 bases and the J segment 2 bases; nucleotides outside the gene matches: 8. This CDR3 is built from 15 residues. CDR3 amino acids: CASRGGTSQQETQYF. In DNA, the CDR3 is TGTGCCAGCAGGGGTGGGACTAGTCAACAAGAGACCCAGTACTTC.

The rearrangement joins TRBV7-2 to TRBJ2-3, with 8 positions matching TRBD2. Per the germline V gene, CDR1 is SGHTA and CDR2 is FQGNSA. The CDR3 is made up of 12 amino acids. V lost 5 bases and J lost 6; bases outside the gene matches: 1. The CDR3 coding sequence is TGTGCCAGCAGCCGGGGGGGGGATACGCAGTATTTT. Its translation: CASSRGGDTQYF.

This clonotype has only a few counts. The chain joins TRBV4-1 to TRBJ2-5; 7 positions agree with TRBD2. V was pared by 1 base and J by 5 bases, with 13 bases of the junction left unmatched. CDR3 length equals 17 residues. CDR1 and CDR2 (germline): MGHRA, YSYEKL. The chain's CDR3 is CASSQGIGYAGEETQYF. CDR3 nucleotides: TGCGCCAGCAGCCAAGGGATTGGGTACGCGGGAGAGGAGACCCAGTACTTC.

The rearrangement links TRBV7-9 to TRBJ2-5, with a tentative D call TRBD2 (5 bases). The J call may not be correct, given that the DNA end is closer to TRBJ2-7. The CDR3 loop spans 14 amino acids. Per germline, CDR1 SEHNR and CDR2 FQNEAQ (reference sequence). The DNA for the CDR3 is TGTGCCAGCAGCTTAGACGGGGAACTCTACGAGCAGTACTTC. Encoded protein: CASSLDGELYEQYF.

V is TRBV7-9 and J is TRBJ2-3; the D is unclear. Germline assignment: CDR1 SEHNR and CDR2 FQNEAQ (reference sequence). The CDR3 spans 13 residues. The V end was cut by 4 bases, the J end by 5 bases, with 10 bases between. This CDR3 is CASSWNSEDTQYF. CDR3 sequence (DNA): TGTGCCAGCAGCTGGAACAGTGAAGATACGCAGTATTTT.

This chain connects TRBV18 to TRBJ1-1; 8 bases are a match to TRBD1. CDR3 length equals 17 residues. The V gene end was trimmed by 2 bases and the J gene end by 1 base; junction bases not matched to a gene: 9. Germline V CDR1 and CDR2: KGHSH, LQKENI. The CDR3: CASSPSGQGRGNTEAFF. The CDR3, as DNA: TGTGCCAGCTCACCATCCGGACAGGGACGGGGGAACACTGAAGCTTTCTTT.

V usage is TRBV4-3 and J usage is TRBJ2-5; D unclear. TRBJ2-1 explains the end of the DNA better; the J call may be wrong. Germline V gene lookup returns CDR1 LGHNA and CDR2 YSLEER. The CDR3 sequence is 14 residues long. The CDR3 here is CASSPEMTNNEQFF. CDR3 in DNA: TGCGCCAGCAGCCCAGAAATGACCAACAATGAGCAGTTCTTC.

This chain joins TRBV20-1 and TRBJ2-5; weak D call: TRBD2 (5 bases). The germline V and J ends were trimmed by 4 bases and 2 bases, with 11 bases remaining between them. This CDR3 is built from 13 residues. Germline assignment: CDR1 DFQATT and CDR2 SNEGSKA (reference sequence). The CDR3 protein is CSATRTVQETQYF. In DNA, the CDR3 is TGCAGTGCTACCCGGACTGTACAAGAGACCCAGTACTTC.

This chain links TRBV28 with TRBJ2-3; unclear D gene. There are 14 residues in the CDR3. Germline V gene data show CDR1 as MDHEN and CDR2 as SYDVKM. The germline V and J ends were trimmed by 6 bases and 1 base, with 11 bases remaining between them. CDR3 sequence reads: CASSAPGRTDTQYF. CDR3 sequence (DNA): TGTGCCAGCAGCGCTCCGGGCCGCACAGATACGCAGTATTTT.

V usage is TRBV28 and J usage is TRBJ1-3; D gene ambiguous. The CDR3 has 14 residues. The V gene lost 6 bases and the J gene lost 0 bases, with 9 bases spanning the gap. Germline CDR1 MDHEN, CDR2 SYDVKM. The CDR3 protein is CASSLHHSGNTIYF. The CDR3 nucleotides are TGTGCCAGCAGCTTACACCACTCTGGAAACACCATATATTTT.

This clonotype was detected only a few times. The V gene is TRBV12-3 or TRBV12-4, the J gene TRBJ2-3, with TRBD2 as a possible D gene (5 bases). The CDR3 covers 15 residues. The germline V and J ends were trimmed by 7 bases and 4 bases, with 18 bases remaining between them. The CDR3 here is CASTRLVLAPDTQYF. The CDR3 nucleotides are TGTGCCAGCACCCGACTTGTTCTAGCCCCAGATACGCAGTATTTT.

CDR3 sequence reads: CASSLPSGFESPLHF. In DNA, the CDR3 is TGTGCCAGCAGCTTACCCAGTGGGTTTGAATCACCCCTCCACTTT. The rearrangement joins TRBV7-9 to TRBJ1-6; D gene unclear. Germline loops: CDR1 SEHNR, CDR2 FQNEAQ (reference sequence). Trimming removed 2 bases from V and 10 bases from J, with 15 bases in between. This CDR3 region has 15 residues. Combining the CDR3 with reference TRBV7-9 and TRBJ1-6 gives the whole variable domain DTGVSQNPRHKITKRGQNVTFRCDPISEHNRLYWYRQTLGQGPEFLTYFQNEAQLEKSRLLSDRFSAERPKGSFSTLEIQRTEQGDSAMYLCASSLPSGFESPLHFGNGTRLTVT.

V gene TRBV18 combines with J gene TRBJ2-3; TRBD1 matches 9 bases. Trimming at V came to 5 bases and at J to 4 bases, leaving 4 bases not matched to a gene. CDR1 KGHSH and CDR2 LQKENI come from the germline V gene. The CDR3 consists of 14 residues. Written as DNA, the CDR3 is TGTGCCAGCTCAGAGGACAGGGGTGCAGATACGCAGTATTTT. Its protein is CASSEDRGADTQYF.

The chain carries TRBV7-2 and TRBJ1-2; tentatively, D is TRBD1 (5 bases). Trimming left V 1 base short and J 8 bases short, with 11 bases between. Germline values: CDR1 SGHTA, CDR2 FQGNSA. There are 13 residues in the CDR3. The CDR3 protein is CASSLGTYRGYTF. The CDR3 DNA reads as TGTGCCAGCAGCTTAGGGACATATCGCGGCTACACCTTC. Supplemented by reference TRBV7-2 and TRBJ1-2, the full variable domain reads GAGVSQSPSNKVTEKGKDVELRCDPISGHTALYWYRQSLGQGLEFLIYFQGNSAPDKSGLPSDRFSAERTGGSVSTLTIQRTQQEDSAVYLCASSLGTYRGYTFGSGTRLTVV.

The rearrangement links TRBV12-3 or TRBV12-4 to TRBJ1-2; no definite D call. This CDR3 comprises 13 residues. Between the trimmed V and J ends, which lost 3 bases and 6 bases, there was a span of 11 bases. The CDR3 DNA reads TGTGCCAGCAGTTTGGGATGGGGAAATGGCTACACCTTC. Translation: CASSLGWGNGYTF.

This clonotype was recorded a few times. The gene calls are TRBV5-1 and TRBJ1-2; D ambiguous. The CDR3 has 14 amino acids. V dropped 4 bases and J dropped 0 bases, with 10 bases sitting between them. CDR1 SGHRS and CDR2 YFSETQ come from the germline V gene. The CDR3 is CASSPYNTNYGYTF. The DNA of the CDR3 is TGCGCCAGCAGCCCATACAACACTAACTATGGCTACACCTTC. Full variable domain (outside the CDR3, taken from reference TRBV5-1 and TRBJ1-2): KAGVTQTPRYLIKTRGQQVTLSCSPISGHRSVSWYQQTPGQGLQFLFEYFSETQRNKGNFPGRFSGRQFSNSRSEMNVSTLELGDSALYLCASSPYNTNYGYTFGSGTRLTVV.

This clonotype was seen a few times. The chain employs TRBV7-3 and TRBJ2-2; 9 nucleotides line up with TRBD2. The CDR3 length is 18 residues. Per germline, CDR1 SGHTA and CDR2 FQGTGA. V lost 3 bases and J lost 2; bases outside the gene matches: 10. The CDR3 DNA is TGTGCCAGCAGCTTGAGTTCATCTAGCGGGGCCAACACCGGGGAGCTGTTTTTT. It codes for CASSLSSSSGANTGELFF. The variable domain in full, completed from reference TRBV7-3 and TRBJ2-2, reads GAGVSQTPSNKVTEKGKYVELRCDPISGHTALYWYRQSLGQGPEFLIYFQGTGAADDSGLPNDRFFAVRPEGSVSTLKIQRTERGDSAVYLCASSLSSSSGANTGELFFGEGSRLTVL.

This clonotype was found many times. Lacking the conserved final phenylalanine or tryptophan, this CDR3 likely reflects a read error. The DNA is omitted, as the CDR3 cannot be located on it reliably, and the CDR3 follows TCRdb's listing. The rearrangement uses TRBV5-1 and TRBJ1-2; the D segment call TRBD1 is taken from the table without a DNA check. Per the germline V gene, CDR1 is SGHRS and CDR2 is YFSETQ. 8 amino acids form the CDR3, both terminal residues included. The CDR3 sequence: CASSLEGA.

The CDR3 coding sequence is TGCAGCGTGACCGGGACACTTTACCAAGAGACCCAGTACTTC. This codes for CSVTGTLYQETQYF. The V call is TRBV29-1, the J call TRBJ2-5; D perhaps matches TRBD1 (6 bases). The CDR3 totals 14 residues. V was shortened by 6 bases and J by 0 bases, with 14 bases between the two germline ends. Germline V lookup: CDR1 SQVTM, CDR2 ANQGSEA.

V gene TRBV29-1 combines with J gene TRBJ2-1; 11 positions match TRBD2. Germline V gives CDR1 SQVTM, CDR2 ANQGSEA. This CDR3 spans 15 amino acids. V lost 2 bases and J lost 6; bases outside the gene matches: 6. The CDR3 region is CSVEFETSGTNEQFF. CDR3 nucleotide sequence: TGCAGCGTTGAATTCGAGACTAGCGGGACCAATGAGCAGTTCTTC.

The chain couples TRBV29-1 to TRBJ1-4; D remains unclear. Trimming left V 3 bases short and J 8 bases short, with 13 bases between. Germline CDR1 SQVTM, CDR2 ANQGSEA. This CDR3 is built from 13 residues. DNA for the CDR3: TGCAGCGTTGACGGTGGGCCGGGAGAAAAACTGTTTTTT. This codes for CSVDGGPGEKLFF.

The chain employs TRBV7-6 and TRBJ2-7, with D tentatively TRBD1 (5 bases). The germline CDR1 and CDR2 sequences are SGHVS and FNYEAQ. V gave up 4 bases and J gave up 6 bases, with 13 bases separating them. The CDR3 sequence is 13 residues long. The CDR3 coding sequence is TGTGCCAGCAGCTACGATCCAGGGCGCGAGCAGTACTTC. Protein sequence: CASSYDPGREQYF. Full variable domain (rest looked up from reference TRBV7-6 and TRBJ2-7): GAGVSQSPRYKVTKRGQDVALRCDPISGHVSLYWYRQALGQGPEFLTYFNYEAQQDKSGLPNDRFSAERPEGSISTLTIQRTEQRDSAMYRCASSYDPGREQYFGPGTRLTVT.

About this clonotype: An end of the junction differs from the germline gene, which may be a read error. The chain uses TRBV9 and TRBJ2-7; 10 positions agree with TRBD2. This CDR3 comprises 13 residues. The germline V gene has CDR1 SGDLS and CDR2 YYNGEE. The CDR3: CASSVGLAGDTDF. The CDR3 region has the DNA TGTGCCAGCAGCGTAGGACTAGCGGGTGATACAGATTTC.